The 32 T cell receptor beta chains listed next were all sequenced from one sample in a study of persistence of HIV-infected CD4 T cells. These receptors' targets are unknown. The stimulus was an HIV-1 Gag 15-mer peptide pool, 0.9 to 1 ug/peptide/mL. Memory cells lacking CD40L and CD69 with high CD45RO were sorted. Sequencing used immunoSEQ version 4 in survey mode. Measured with immunoSEQ multiplex PCR; TCRdb has only the in-frame clones, and not every one. The table includes about 64,000 clones, roughly 77% detected once. The source was CD4+ T cells sorted from PBMCs after roughly 18-hour stimulation, collected from a patient who received antiretroviral therapy. These receptors came from an adult man with HIV who was CMV-seropositive.

The CDR3 is CASKGTSSGGDTQYF. The CDR3 nucleotides are TGTGCCAGCAAGGGGACTTCTTCTGGCGGAGATACGCAGTATTTT. The chain has TRBV7-9 and TRBJ2-3; D perhaps matches TRBD2 (6 bases). This CDR3 region has 15 residues. V lost 7 bases and J lost 5, with 19 bases in between. From germline, CDR1 is SEHNR and CDR2 FQNEAQ (reference sequence).

The genes are TRBV5-4 and TRBJ1-1; 8 bases map to TRBD1. The CDR3 is 14 amino acids. CDR1 and CDR2 (germline): SGHNT, YYREEE (reference sequence). V was clipped by 4 bases and J by 1 base; unmatched bases: 3. DNA for the CDR3: TGTGCCAGCAGCCGACAGGGGCCGAACACTGAAGCTTTCTTT. Its translation is CASSRQGPNTEAFF.

V usage is TRBV28 and J usage is TRBJ2-7; the D gene is possibly TRBD1 (5 bases). V lost 3 bases to trimming and J lost 2 bases, with 8 bases between them. Germline values: CDR1 MDHEN, CDR2 SYDVKM. This CDR3 has 13 amino acids. This chain's CDR3 is CASSLSGTYEQYF. The CDR3 DNA reads TGTGCCAGCAGTTTGTCAGGGACCTACGAGCAGTACTTC.

The genes are TRBV7-9 and TRBJ2-4, with TRBD1 as a possible D gene (6 bases). Trimming cost V 11 bases and J 5 bases, with 7 bases left between them. Germline V gives CDR1 SEHNR, CDR2 FQNEAQ (reference sequence). The CDR3 spans 10 residues. The CDR3, as DNA: TGTGCCTCAGGGGAAAACATTCAGTACTTC. The encoded protein is CASGENIQYF.

The V call is TRBV19, the J call TRBJ1-2; 9 bases fit TRBD1. Germline-derived CDR1 and CDR2 are LNHDA and SQIVND (reference sequence). The CDR3 is 14 residues long. Losses at the gene ends were 4 bases for V and 7 bases for J; bases not matched to a gene: 7. CDR3 loop: CASSKDGTGSGYTF. The DNA of the CDR3 is TGTGCCAGTAGTAAGGACGGGACAGGGAGTGGCTACACCTTC.

On this clone itself: The same CDR3 also results from other DNA sequences found in this sample. This chain links TRBV7-6 with TRBJ2-5; no reliable D call. The V end lost 5 bases, the J end lost 2 bases, and 9 bases lay between the germline ends. The CDR3 length is 13 residues. From germline, CDR1 is SGHVS and CDR2 FNYEAQ. The CDR3 sequence is CASSRGRQETQYF. CDR3 DNA sequence: TGTGCCAGCAGCAGAGGAAGACAAGAGACCCAGTACTTC.

CDR3 sequence (DNA): TGTGCCAGCAGCCCAGACAGAAACACCGGGGAGCTGTTTTTT. Amino acid sequence: CASSPDRNTGELFF. The V and J genes are TRBV7-3 and TRBJ2-2; maybe TRBD1 (5 bases). The CDR3 runs 14 residues. The germline V gene has CDR1 SGHTA and CDR2 FQGTGA. Trimming left V 5 bases short and J 2 bases short, with 9 bases between.

The genes are TRBV7-8 and TRBJ1-3; no reliable D call. The CDR3 is made up of 19 amino acids. Germline V CDR1 and CDR2: SGHVS, FQNEAQ. The V and J ends lost 0 bases and 3 bases respectively, with 21 bases between them. The CDR3 is CASSLAKLYEGSRGNTIYF. Here the CDR3 DNA reads TGTGCCAGCAGCTTAGCGAAATTATACGAGGGCTCCCGTGGAAACACCATATATTTT.

The chain links TRBV3-1 (or the pseudogene TRBV3-2) to TRBJ1-2, with 7 bases aligning to TRBD1. Germline V CDR1 and CDR2: LGHDT, YNNKEL (reference sequence). The CDR3 totals 13 residues. The junction had 4 bases not matched to a gene; V was cut back by 1 base and J by 8 bases. In nucleotides, the CDR3 is TGTGCCAGCAGCCAAGGGGACAGAGGGGGCTACACCTTC. It encodes CASSQGDRGGYTF.

There are a few counts of this clone. The rearrangement uses TRBV7-7 and TRBJ2-5, with a weak D call TRBD1 (5 bases). CDR1 is SSHAT and CDR2 is FNYEAQ in the germline V gene (reference sequence). CDR3 length: 15 residues. Trimming removed 2 bases from V and 0 bases from J, with 10 bases in between. In DNA, the CDR3 is TGTGCCAGCAGCTTAATCCAGGGCAACCAAGAGACCCAGTACTTC. Translating it yields CASSLIQGNQETQYF. The full variable domain, in which reference TRBV7-7 and TRBJ2-5 provide the parts outside the CDR3, is GAGVSQSPRYKVTKRGQDVTLRCDPISSHATLYWYQQALGQGPEFLTYFNYEAQPDKSGLPSDRFSAERPEGSISTLTIQRTEQRDSAMYRCASSLIQGNQETQYFGPGTRLLVL.

The J gene is TRBJ1-1, the V gene TRBV24-1; D is ambiguous. V was shortened by 3 bases and J by 0 bases, with 4 bases between the two germline ends. The CDR3 loop spans 13 amino acids. The germline V gene has CDR1 KGHDR and CDR2 SFDVKD. CDR3 in amino acids: CATSDPVNTEAFF. DNA for the CDR3: TGTGCCACCAGTGATCCGGTGAACACTGAAGCTTTCTTT.

The CDR3 sequence is CASSHQINEKLFF. The CDR3 DNA is TGTGCCAGCAGTCACCAGATTAATGAAAAACTGTTTTTT. The genes are TRBV27 and TRBJ1-4, with D hard to call. This CDR3 comprises 13 residues. V was cut by 5 bases and J by 4 bases, with 8 bases left in between. Per germline, CDR1 MNHEY and CDR2 SMNVEV (reference sequence).

The genes are TRBV15 and TRBJ1-4, with D perhaps TRBD1 (6 bases). The V and J ends lost 0 bases and 7 bases respectively, with 9 bases between them. Germline V gives CDR1 LNHNV, CDR2 YYDKDF (reference sequence). There are 14 residues in the CDR3. CDR3 in DNA: TGTGCCACCAGCAGAGATGTGGGGGCTGAAAAACTGTTTTTT. Translation: CATSRDVGAEKLFF. The full variable domain, completed using reference TRBV15 and TRBJ1-4, is DAMVIQNPRYQVTQFGKPVTLSCSQTLNHNVMYWYQQKSSQAPKLLFHYYDKDFNNEADTPDNFQSRRPNTSFCFLDIRSPGLGDTAMYLCATSRDVGAEKLFFGSGTQLSVL.

This clone was seen only once. The CDR3: CSVAKGQSTEAFF. For the CDR3, the DNA is TGCAGCGTTGCAAAGGGACAGTCCACTGAAGCTTTCTTT. The V call is TRBV29-1, the J call TRBJ1-1, with 7 positions matching TRBD1. With V trimmed by 4 bases and J by 4 bases, 6 bases remained unmatched. Germline CDR1 and CDR2: SQVTM and ANQGSEA. The CDR3 contains 13 residues.

The gene calls are TRBV6-5 and TRBJ2-7; D is unresolved. Germline lookup yields CDR1 MNHEY and CDR2 SVGAGI. V shed 6 bases and J shed 3 bases, with 18 bases lying between them. The CDR3 spans 15 residues. Written as DNA, the CDR3 is TGTGCCAGCAGCCTCGGACGCCTCAAGCACTACGAGCAGTACTTC. Translation gives CASSLGRLKHYEQYF.

The rearrangement joins TRBV5-5 to TRBJ1-3; no reliable D call. This CDR3 spans 13 amino acids. Germline V gene lookup returns CDR1 SGHKS and CDR2 YYEKEE (reference sequence). The V end was cut by 2 bases, the J end by 4 bases, with 7 bases between. DNA of the CDR3: TGTGCCAGCAGCTTTTCCCCCGGAAACACCATATATTTT. Translating gives CASSFSPGNTIYF.

This sequence joins TRBV27 and TRBJ1-3; tentatively, D is TRBD1 (5 bases). V was clipped by 0 bases and J by 0 bases, with 9 bases between them. Germline V CDR1 and CDR2: MNHEY, SMNVEV (reference sequence). The CDR3 spans 16 residues. The CDR3 DNA reads TGTGCCAGCAGTTTATCCGGGGGGGTCTCTGGAAACACCATATATTTT. This translates into CASSLSGGVSGNTIYF.

The chain has TRBV3-1 (or the pseudogene TRBV3-2) and TRBJ1-5, with D perhaps TRBD1 (6 bases). The germline V gene encodes CDR1 LGHDT and CDR2 YNNKEL (reference sequence). The CDR3 contains 14 residues. Trimming shortened V by 4 bases and J by 6 bases, and 13 bases separated the two germline ends. This chain's CDR3 is CASSPLRGGQPQHF. The CDR3 DNA sequence: TGTGCCAGCAGCCCACTCAGGGGTGGTCAGCCCCAGCATTTT.

The chain combines TRBV10-3 with TRBJ2-6, with a possible D match to TRBD2 (5 bases). CDR3 size: 17 residues. Germline V gene data show CDR1 as ENHRY and CDR2 as SYGVKD. V was shortened by 3 bases and J by 0 bases, with 12 bases between the two germline ends. The CDR3 nucleotides read TGTGCCATCAGTGAAAGCGGAGGTATCTCTGGGGCCAACGTCCTGACTTTC. Protein product: CAISESGGISGANVLTF.

This rearrangement joins TRBV5-5 to TRBJ1-2; D is perhaps TRBD1 (5 bases). Germline V CDR1 and CDR2: SGHKS, YYEKEE (reference sequence). The CDR3 is 15 amino acids. The V end was cut by 3 bases, the J end by 1 base, with 13 bases between. The CDR3, as DNA: TGTGCCAGCAGCTCCGAGGGGAGGGGTAACTATGGCTACACCTTC. It is translated as CASSSEGRGNYGYTF.

This clone was seen once. This chain connects TRBV28 to TRBJ2-3; D possibly matches TRBD1 or TRBD2 (6 bases each). Trimming shortened V by 5 bases and J by 0 bases, and 15 bases separated the two germline ends. This CDR3 has 16 amino acids. Looked up from germline, CDR1 is MDHEN and CDR2 is SYDVKM. Written as DNA, the CDR3 is TGTGCCAGCAGTACACACAGGGCGGGAAGCACAGATACGCAGTATTTT. Translation gives CASSTHRAGSTDTQYF.

The rearrangement joins TRBV5-4 to TRBJ1-1; D is perhaps TRBD1 (5 bases). With 5 bases removed from V and 4 bases from J, the gap between germline ends came to 15 bases. Germline V lookup: CDR1 SGHNT, CDR2 YYREEE (reference sequence). This CDR3 region has 14 residues. CDR3 sequence (DNA): TGTGCCAGCAGGCCCGATGGGGGAGGCACTGAAGCTTTCTTT. Residues: CASRPDGGGTEAFF.

This clone has more than one count but fewer than ten. The chain recombines TRBV14 with TRBJ1-1; a weak D match, TRBD1 (5 bases). This CDR3 has 15 residues. Germline values: CDR1 SGHDN, CDR2 FVKESK. V was pared by 4 bases and J by 0 bases, with 12 bases between. CDR3 DNA sequence: TGTGCCAGCAGCCTACTGACAGCAATGAACACTGAAGCTTTCTTT. Translating gives CASSLLTAMNTEAFF.

The rearrangement uses TRBV10-3 and TRBJ2-7; 9 bases fit TRBD2. Germline lookup yields CDR1 ENHRY and CDR2 SYGVKD. The CDR3 is 12 amino acids. In nucleotides, the CDR3 is TGTGCTACTAGCGGGCTTACCTACGAGCAGTACTTC. Translating gives CATSGLTYEQYF.

Only a few counts were recorded for this clone. A junction end diverges from the germline sequence, so it may reflect a read error. This chain connects TRBV7-2 to TRBJ2-7, with D unclear. Germline lookup yields CDR1 SGHTA and CDR2 FQGNSA. The CDR3 length is 14 residues. In DNA form, the CDR3 reads TGTGCCAGCACCTTATCTGACGCCACTTCCGAGCAGTACTTC. Translating it yields CASTLSDATSEQYF.

The V call is TRBV6-6, the J call TRBJ1-5; D is unclear. Germline-derived CDR1 and CDR2 are MNHNY and SVGAGI (reference sequence). The CDR3 covers 14 residues. V lost 10 bases, J lost 6 bases, and 19 bases lay in between. CDR3 in DNA: TGTGCCACGGCACCACCCGGGAACGGTCAGCCCCAGCATTTT. It is translated as CATAPPGNGQPQHF.

V and J are TRBV6-5 and TRBJ1-5, with TRBD1 identical over 7 bases. Trimming removed 8 bases from V and 2 bases from J; junction bases left unmatched: 6. Germline V gene lookup returns CDR1 MNHEY and CDR2 SVGAGI. This CDR3 is 14 amino acids long. In DNA, the CDR3 is TGTGCCAGCGCTCCCGGGACAGGCAATCAGCCCCAGCATTTT. Encoded protein: CASAPGTGNQPQHF.

The chain couples TRBV9 to TRBJ1-2, with no clear D. Per germline, CDR1 SGDLS and CDR2 YYNGEE. The CDR3 has 10 amino acids. V was clipped by 3 bases and J by 6 bases, with 3 bases between them. CDR3 residues: CASSAHGYTF. The DNA for the CDR3 is TGTGCCAGCAGCGCCCATGGCTACACCTTC.

In this sample, this clone turned up once. The chain joins TRBV27 to TRBJ2-7; 9 bases line up with TRBD1. With 6 bases clipped from V and 3 bases from J, the junction kept 3 bases outside the gene matches. The V gene's germline CDR1 is MNHEY and CDR2 SMNVEV (reference sequence). The CDR3 totals 13 residues. The CDR3 loop reads CASRGTGLYEQYF. The CDR3 DNA sequence: TGTGCCAGCAGAGGGACAGGGCTCTACGAGCAGTACTTC.

This chain links TRBV11-2 with TRBJ1-1; D is uncertain. CDR1 and CDR2 (germline): SGHAT, FQNNGV. The CDR3 consists of 14 residues. With 1 base removed from V and 3 bases from J, the gap between germline ends came to 9 bases. DNA for the CDR3: TGTGCCAGCAGCTTAGGAGCTGTCTACACTGAAGCTTTCTTT. Encoded protein: CASSLGAVYTEAFF.

Turning to this clone: Other DNA sequences in this specimen translate into the identical CDR3. The J gene is TRBJ1-3, the V gene TRBV28, with no clear D. V was shortened by 3 bases and J by 0 bases, with 3 bases between the two germline ends. This CDR3 is 13 amino acids long. The germline V gene has CDR1 MDHEN and CDR2 SYDVKM. The CDR3 loop reads CASSFGSGNTIYF. The CDR3 region has the DNA TGTGCCAGCAGTTTTGGCTCTGGAAACACCATATATTTT.

As for this clone: A junction boundary mismatches the germline segment, possibly from a read error. Here the CDR3 DNA reads TGTGCCAGCAGCTCGGCAGGGGCCAGGGGACGAATTCAATCCTTT. Translated: CASSSAGARGRIQSF. The rearrangement links TRBV7-2 to TRBJ1-6; D may be TRBD1 (6 bases). The germline gives CDR1 SGHTA, CDR2 FQGNSA. This CDR3 has 15 amino acids. The entire variable domain, with the rest obtained from reference TRBV7-2 and TRBJ1-6, is as follows: GAGVSQSPSNKVTEKGKDVELRCDPISGHTALYWYRQSLGQGLEFLIYFQGNSAPDKSGLPSDRFSAERTGGSVSTLTIQRTQQEDSAVYLCASSSAGARGRIQSFGNGTRLTVT.